The 4 T cell receptor beta chains reported below all come from one sample, sequenced in a study of technical replicates of blood from a few donors. TCRdb's copy holds only in-frame clones and misses some; the assay was immunoSEQ multiplex PCR. The repertoire holds roughly 68,000 clones, with around 87% as singletons. The sequencing input was PBMCs. The receptors were sampled from a human donor in good health. Some clones in this sample may be carry-over from other donors' samples.

The rearrangement links TRBV5-5 to TRBJ2-7; D might be TRBD2 (6 bases). With 5 bases removed from V and 1 base from J, the gap between germline ends came to 13 bases. The CDR3 length is 14 residues. Germline CDR1 is SGHKS and CDR2 is YYEKEE (reference sequence). The CDR3 spells CASSLVGRSYEQYF. The CDR3 DNA sequence: TGTGCCAGCAGTCTGGTTGGGAGGTCCTACGAGCAGTACTTC.

The chain recombines TRBV11-3 with TRBJ2-4, with D maybe TRBD1 (6 bases). This CDR3 spans 15 amino acids. V was trimmed by 5 bases and J by 3 bases, leaving 14 bases between them. The germline gives CDR1 SGHNT, CDR2 YENEEA. The CDR3 loop reads CASSISGTSKNIQYF. The CDR3 nucleotides read TGTGCCAGCAGCATCTCCGGGACAAGCAAAAACATTCAGTACTTC. The full variable domain, rest sourced from reference TRBV11-3 and TRBJ2-4, is EAGVVQSPRYKIIEKKQPVAFWCNPISGHNTLYWYLQNLGQGPELLIRYENEEAVDDSQLPKDRFSAERLKGVDSTLKIQPAELGDSAVYLCASSISGTSKNIQYFGAGTRLSVL.

The chain carries TRBV7-2 and TRBJ2-1; the match to TRBD2 covers 15 bases. This CDR3 region has 15 residues. Trimming removed 6 bases from V and 10 bases from J; junction bases left unmatched: 7. In germline, CDR1 is SGHTA, CDR2 FQGNSA. Written as DNA, the CDR3 is TGTGCCAGCAGAAGGACTAGCGGGGGGGTTTGGGAGCAGTTCTTC. This sequence encodes CASRRTSGGVWEQFF.

This chain connects TRBV2 to TRBJ2-3; no firm D call. Trimming took off 6 bases at V and 0 bases at J, with 13 bases between the two ends. Germline assignment: CDR1 SNHLY and CDR2 FYNNEI. The CDR3 has 15 amino acids. CDR3 bases: TGTGCCAGCAGACCAGGTTCCATGAGCACAGATACGCAGTATTTT. This sequence encodes CASRPGSMSTDTQYF.